Listed here is a single T cell receptor (beta chain). The sample belongs to a study of cytomegalovirus exposure and HLA in healthy donors. Primers: 60 Vbeta forward and 13 Jbeta reverse. Sequencing used immunoSEQ multiplex PCR; TCRdb keeps in-frame clones, though not all of them. The table lists roughly 230,000 clones, 85% to 95% of them singletons. The receptor comes from a girl aged 2-10 years in good health and CMV-seronegative. The sequencing input was PBMCs.

The CDR3 nucleotides are TGTGCCAGCAGCTTAGTACCGGGTAGCTACGAGCAGTACTTC. Translating it yields CASSLVPGSYEQYF. The chain uses TRBV11-2 and TRBJ2-7; no firm D call. The germline CDR1 and CDR2 sequences are SGHAT and FQNNGV. Trimming removed 1 base from V and 3 bases from J, with 10 bases in between. CDR3 length: 14 amino acids.